The 20 T cell receptor beta chains below come from one sample, sequenced in a study of OX40 agonist ivuxolimab in advanced cancers. Libraries were prepared by immunoSEQ multiplex PCR; TCRdb keeps only in-frame clonotypes and omits some of them. The sample holds more than 90,000 clones, around 85% seen once. This material consisted of CD4+ or CD8+ T cells sorted from blood, taken in a trial of the OX40 agonist ivuxolimab. The receptor set was obtained from an adult with an advanced solid tumor such as melanoma, head and neck, liver or kidney cancer.

This clone has a single count. The rearrangement joins TRBV6-5 to TRBJ2-7; D remains ambiguous. Trimming took off 0 bases at V and 1 base at J, with 7 bases between the two ends. CDR1 and CDR2 (germline): MNHEY, SVGAGI. This CDR3 is built from 14 residues. CDR3 coding DNA: TGTGCCAGCAGTTACTCTCCCGGGTCCTACGAGCAGTACTTC. Encoded protein: CASSYSPGSYEQYF.

The gene calls are TRBV14 and TRBJ2-5, with 8 bases aligning to TRBD1. The CDR3 is 15 residues long. Germline V gene data show CDR1 as SGHDN and CDR2 as FVKESK. V gave up 0 bases and J gave up 5 bases; unmatched junction bases: 5. In nucleotides, the CDR3 is TGTGCCAGCAGCCAAGATAGCAGGGGGCGGGAGACCCAGTACTTC. Protein sequence: CASSQDSRGRETQYF.

The chain employs TRBV5-6 and TRBJ2-2; TRBD1 aligns across 9 bases. CDR3 length: 16 amino acids. Trimming cost V 1 base and J 3 bases; bases outside gene matches: 4. Germline CDR1 reads SGHDT; CDR2 reads YYEEEE. The DNA of the CDR3 is TGTGCCAGCAGCTTGATCTGGACAGGGGACACCGGGGAGCTGTTTTTT. Translation: CASSLIWTGDTGELFF.

The chain combines TRBV28 with TRBJ1-1, with 9 bases aligning to TRBD1. The germline gives CDR1 MDHEN, CDR2 SYDVKM. The V and J ends lost 2 bases and 11 bases, in that order; junction bases with no gene match: 0. The CDR3 is 11 amino acids. Here the CDR3 reads CASSLGQGAFF. The CDR3 coding sequence is TGTGCCAGCAGTTTAGGACAGGGGGCTTTCTTT.

This chain links TRBV6-5 with TRBJ1-3; 8 nucleotides agree with TRBD1. The CDR3 has 14 residues. Unmatched junction bases numbered 1, after V lost 5 bases and J lost 1 base. In germline, CDR1 is MNHEY, CDR2 SVGAGI. In DNA, the CDR3 is TGTGCCAGCAGTAGACAGGGGTCTGGAAACACCATATATTTT. Residues: CASSRQGSGNTIYF.

The V and J genes are TRBV7-3 and TRBJ2-3, with D unclear. This CDR3 contains 14 residues. Trimming pared 2 bases from V and 6 bases from J, leaving 12 bases between. Germline loops: CDR1 SGHTA, CDR2 FQGTGA. CDR3 DNA: TGTGCCAGCAGCTTATCCCCCCAGAGGGATACGCAGTATTTT. It encodes CASSLSPQRDTQYF.

The J gene is TRBJ2-1, the V gene TRBV28; 7 bases are shared with TRBD1. CDR3 size: 16 residues. The V and J ends lost 5 bases and 3 bases, in that order; junction bases with no gene match: 10. The germline V gene has CDR1 MDHEN and CDR2 SYDVKM. CDR3 coding DNA: TGTGCCAGCAGTCCCCCAATAGGGGGCCGCTACAATGAGCAGTTCTTC. Its translation: CASSPPIGGRYNEQFF.

In its sample, this clone was seen once. The CDR3 here is CASSLFDEQFF. CDR3 DNA: TGTGCCAGCAGTTTATTTGATGAGCAGTTCTTC. V gene TRBV28 combines with J gene TRBJ2-1; D is ambiguous. Between the trimmed V and J ends, which lost 1 base and 8 bases, there was a span of 3 bases. CDR1 and CDR2 from the germline V gene are MDHEN and SYDVKM. The CDR3 has 11 residues.

This clone was detected only once. This chain links TRBV6-6 with TRBJ1-5, with D unclear. The ends were cut back, 6 bases at V and 1 base at J, with 10 bases in the middle. CDR3 length: 14 residues. Germline CDR1 reads MNHNY; CDR2 reads SVGAGI (reference sequence). CDR3 amino acids: CASSAVQSNQPQHF. The CDR3 DNA reads TGTGCCAGCAGCGCAGTTCAGAGCAATCAGCCCCAGCATTTT.

This clone has a handful of counts. This sequence joins TRBV5-1 and TRBJ2-3; 13 nucleotides match TRBD2. The CDR3 runs to 16 residues. Germline CDR1 and CDR2: SGHRS and YFSETQ. V lost 0 bases and J lost 4; bases outside the gene matches: 2. Here the CDR3 DNA reads TGCGCCAGCAGCTTGGGGACTAGCGGGAGCCCAGATACGCAGTATTTT. It codes for CASSLGTSGSPDTQYF.

The CDR3 region is CASRFLPGTGGYTF. The DNA of the CDR3 is TGCGCCAGCAGATTCCTTCCGGGGACGGGGGGCTACACCTTC. This chain connects TRBV5-1 to TRBJ1-2; tentatively, D is TRBD1 (5 bases). This CDR3 is 14 amino acids long. V was shortened by 5 bases and J by 8 bases, with 19 bases between the two germline ends. Per the germline V gene, CDR1 is SGHRS and CDR2 is YFSETQ.

This clone was found once. This CDR3 is CASSETFSGGTVKWGTEAFF. DNA of the CDR3: TGTGCCAGTAGTGAGACCTTTTCAGGGGGGACGGTAAAGTGGGGCACTGAAGCTTTCTTT. This chain connects TRBV19 to TRBJ1-1, with TRBD1 matching 7 bases. Germline V gives CDR1 LNHDA, CDR2 SQIVND (reference sequence). Trimming cost V 5 bases and J 4 bases; bases outside gene matches: 25. This CDR3 contains 20 residues.

V gene TRBV5-1 combines with J gene TRBJ2-5; 8 bases are shared with TRBD2. The germline V gene encodes CDR1 SGHRS and CDR2 YFSETQ. The CDR3 length is 15 residues. V was pared by 4 bases and J by 5 bases, with 10 bases of the junction left unmatched. In nucleotides, the CDR3 is TGCGCCAGCAGCCTGGGACTAGGGGGGACGGAGACCCAGTACTTC. Residues: CASSLGLGGTETQYF.

This rearrangement joins TRBV28 to TRBJ1-1; D might be TRBD1 (5 bases). The V and J ends lost 6 bases and 4 bases respectively, with 24 bases between them. The length of the CDR3 is 17 residues. Germline lookup yields CDR1 MDHEN and CDR2 SYDVKM. DNA of the CDR3: TGTGCCAGCAGCCCGCCGATGGGGGGGTCGACGGGCACTGAAGCTTTCTTT. Amino acids: CASSPPMGGSTGTEAFF.

V usage is TRBV11-2 and J usage is TRBJ2-7; no clear D. V dropped 5 bases and J dropped 7 bases, with 12 bases sitting between them. The germline CDR1 and CDR2 sequences are SGHAT and FQNNGV. This CDR3 contains 12 residues. CDR3: CASSQSYSEQYF. The CDR3, as DNA: TGTGCCAGCAGCCAATCCTACAGTGAGCAGTACTTC.

J is TRBJ2-1 and V is TRBV10-3; D is unclear. Trimming left V 6 bases short and J 3 bases short, with 12 bases between. Germline V CDR1 and CDR2: ENHRY, SYGVKD. The length of the CDR3 is 14 residues. The CDR3 DNA follows: TGTGCCATCAGCCTGGACCCGAACTACAATGAGCAGTTCTTC. Translation gives CAISLDPNYNEQFF.

The rearrangement joins TRBV6-1 to TRBJ1-3, with TRBD1 matching over 7 bases. V dropped 6 bases and J dropped 2; count of bases not matched to a gene: 4. The CDR3 sequence is 14 residues long. Germline assignment: CDR1 MNHNS and CDR2 SASEGT. CDR3 sequence (DNA): TGTGCCAGCAGCACAGGGGCCACTGGAAACACCATATATTTT. Protein: CASSTGATGNTIYF.

The chain recombines TRBV23-1 with TRBJ1-2; the D is unclear. TRBV23-1 is annotated as an ORF whose role is uncertain. This CDR3 contains 13 residues. With 4 bases removed from V and 0 bases from J, the gap between germline ends came to 6 bases. This chain's CDR3 is CASSLEPNYGYTF. The CDR3 DNA follows: TGCGCCAGCAGTCTAGAACCTAACTATGGCTACACCTTC.

V and J are TRBV28 and TRBJ2-1; 11 bases match TRBD1. The CDR3 is made up of 16 amino acids. J lost 7 bases, V lost 6 bases, and 11 bases had no gene match. Germline CDR1 MDHEN, CDR2 SYDVKM. The CDR3 DNA sequence: TGTGCCAGCAGCCCTGCCGGGACAGGGGGTAGGAATGAGCAGTTCTTC. Encoded protein: CASSPAGTGGRNEQFF.

The chain is built from TRBV4-2 and TRBJ1-2; perhaps TRBD1 as D (5 bases). The CDR3 totals 15 residues. The V gene lost 2 bases and the J gene lost 1 base, with 11 bases spanning the gap. Per germline, CDR1 LGHNA and CDR2 YNFKEQ. The CDR3 here is CASSQRQQNNYGYTF. The CDR3 DNA is TGTGCCAGCAGCCAACGACAGCAGAATAACTATGGCTACACCTTC.